The clone carrying this T cell receptor (beta chain) occurred many times. This entry comes from a study of shared clonotypes between healthy human individuals. The method was immunoSEQ multiplex PCR; TCRdb's version includes in-frame clones alone and lacks a portion of them. The data hold over a million clones, with 65% to 80% observed a single time. The CDR3 length is 15 residues. V was clipped by 4 bases and J by 1 base, with 11 bases between them. The V gene's germline CDR1 is SGHRS and CDR2 YFSETQ. The chain combines TRBV5-1 with TRBJ2-2, with D hard to call. The specimen sequenced was memory CD4+ T cells sorted from blood. This sample's subset: CD45RA-negative fraction. The TCR was taken from a man aged 18-30 years in good health. The CDR3, as DNA: TGCGCCAGCAGCCCACTGACGCAGAACACCGGGGAGCTGTTTTTT. The encoded protein is CASSPLTQNTGELFF.